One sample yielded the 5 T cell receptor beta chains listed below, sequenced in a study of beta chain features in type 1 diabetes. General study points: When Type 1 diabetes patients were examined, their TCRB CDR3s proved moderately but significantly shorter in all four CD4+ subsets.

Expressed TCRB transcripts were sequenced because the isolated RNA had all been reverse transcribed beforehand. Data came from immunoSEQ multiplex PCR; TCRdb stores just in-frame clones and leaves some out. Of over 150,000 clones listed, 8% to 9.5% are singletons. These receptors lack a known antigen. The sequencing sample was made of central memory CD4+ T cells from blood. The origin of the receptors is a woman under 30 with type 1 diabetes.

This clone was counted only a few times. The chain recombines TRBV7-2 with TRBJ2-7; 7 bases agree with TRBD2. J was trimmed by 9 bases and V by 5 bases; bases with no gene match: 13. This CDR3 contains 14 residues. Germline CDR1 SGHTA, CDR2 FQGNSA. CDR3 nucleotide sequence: TGTGCCAGCAGCCCCGGGACTAAAAGTGCGCGGCAGTACTTC. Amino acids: CASSPGTKSARQYF.

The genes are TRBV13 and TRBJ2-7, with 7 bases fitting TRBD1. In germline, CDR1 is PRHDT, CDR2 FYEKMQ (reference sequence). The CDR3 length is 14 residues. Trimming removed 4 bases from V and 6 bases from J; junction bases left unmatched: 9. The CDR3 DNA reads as TGTGCCAGCAGCTCGACAGGGTTCTACGGCGAGCAGTACTTC. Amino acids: CASSSTGFYGEQYF.

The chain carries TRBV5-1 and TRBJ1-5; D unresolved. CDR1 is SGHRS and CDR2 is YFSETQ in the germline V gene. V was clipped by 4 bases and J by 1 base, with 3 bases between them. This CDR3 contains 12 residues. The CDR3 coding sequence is TGCGCCAGCAGCCCGAGCAATCAGCCCCAGCATTTT. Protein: CASSPSNQPQHF.

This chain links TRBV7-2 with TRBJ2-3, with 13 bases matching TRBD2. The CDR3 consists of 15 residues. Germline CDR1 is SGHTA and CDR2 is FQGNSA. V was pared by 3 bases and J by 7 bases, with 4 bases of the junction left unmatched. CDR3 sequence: CASSFWTSGSNTQYF. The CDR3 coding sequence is TGTGCCAGCAGCTTCTGGACTAGCGGGAGTAATACGCAGTATTTT.

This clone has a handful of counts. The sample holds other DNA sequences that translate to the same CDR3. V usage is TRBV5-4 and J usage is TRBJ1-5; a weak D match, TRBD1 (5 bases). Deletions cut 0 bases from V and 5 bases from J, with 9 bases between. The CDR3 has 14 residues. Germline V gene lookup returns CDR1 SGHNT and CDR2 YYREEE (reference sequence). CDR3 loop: CASSLDGGDQPQHF. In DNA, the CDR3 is TGTGCCAGCAGCTTGGACGGGGGGGATCAGCCCCAGCATTTT.